This TCR beta chain derives from a study of control samples from healthy donors and cancer patients. The data were produced by immunoSEQ multiplex PCR, yet TCRdb's version contains in-frame clones alone and is incomplete. The sample lists around 180,000 clones; roughly 94% were seen once. This TCR came from a woman younger than 35 in good health. Sequences were obtained from blood.

The CDR3 bases are TGTGCCAGCAGTTACGGGGGCACCGGGGAGCTGTTTTTT. This encodes CASSYGGTGELFF. This chain links TRBV6-5 with TRBJ2-2; D tentatively reads TRBD1 or TRBD2 (5 bases each). Trimming took off 2 bases at V and 4 bases at J, with 5 bases between the two ends. CDR3 size: 13 residues. Germline V gene data show CDR1 as MNHEY and CDR2 as SVGAGI.